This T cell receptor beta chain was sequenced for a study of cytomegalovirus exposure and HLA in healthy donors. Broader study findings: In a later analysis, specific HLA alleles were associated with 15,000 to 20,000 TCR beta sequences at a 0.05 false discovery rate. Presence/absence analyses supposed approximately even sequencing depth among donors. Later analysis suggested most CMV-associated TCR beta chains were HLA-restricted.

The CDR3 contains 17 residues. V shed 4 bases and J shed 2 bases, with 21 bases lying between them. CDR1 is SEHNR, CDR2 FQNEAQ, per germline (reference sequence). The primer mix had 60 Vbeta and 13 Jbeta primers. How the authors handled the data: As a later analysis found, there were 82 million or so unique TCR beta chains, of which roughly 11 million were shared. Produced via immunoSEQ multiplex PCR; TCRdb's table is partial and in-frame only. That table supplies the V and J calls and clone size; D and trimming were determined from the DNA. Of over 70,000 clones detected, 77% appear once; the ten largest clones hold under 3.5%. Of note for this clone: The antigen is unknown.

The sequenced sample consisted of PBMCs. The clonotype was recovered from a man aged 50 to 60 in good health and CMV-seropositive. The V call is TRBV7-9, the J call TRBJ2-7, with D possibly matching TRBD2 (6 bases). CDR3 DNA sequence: TGTGCCAGCAGCTCCCGACTAGATGAGGCTAGACCCTACGAGCAGTACTTC. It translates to CASSSRLDEARPYEQYF.